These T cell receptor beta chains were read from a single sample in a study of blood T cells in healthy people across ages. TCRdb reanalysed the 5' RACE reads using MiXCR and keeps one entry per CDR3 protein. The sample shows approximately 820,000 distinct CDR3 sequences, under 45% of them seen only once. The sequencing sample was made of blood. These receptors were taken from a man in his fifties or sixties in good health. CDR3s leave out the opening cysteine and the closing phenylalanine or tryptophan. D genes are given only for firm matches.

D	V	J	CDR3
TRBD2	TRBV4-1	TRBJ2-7	ASSQAGGSFYEQY
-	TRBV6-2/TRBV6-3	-	ASSNNRVSYNEQY
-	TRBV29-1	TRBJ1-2	SVGGGQTGGYT
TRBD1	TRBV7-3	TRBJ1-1	ASSSGGNTEAF
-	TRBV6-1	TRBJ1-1	ASSKQGRTHGNTEAF
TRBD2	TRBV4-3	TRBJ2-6	ASSQVIHGGGAGGANVLT
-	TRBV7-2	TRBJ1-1	ASRLGRSNTEAF
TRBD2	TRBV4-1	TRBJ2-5	ASSQSWSGERGKTQY
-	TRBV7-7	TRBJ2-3	ASSLGQPGGTDTQY
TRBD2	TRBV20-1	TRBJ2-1	SARDGLAGGYEQF
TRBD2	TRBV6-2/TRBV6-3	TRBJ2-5	ASSTGTSYLLTQY
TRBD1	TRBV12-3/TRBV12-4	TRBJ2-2	ASTRQGARSGELF
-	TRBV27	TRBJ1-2	ASSIKPLLGNGYT
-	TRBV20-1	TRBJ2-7	SASQIGRAPISYEQY
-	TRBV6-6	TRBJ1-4	ASTLGLVEKLF
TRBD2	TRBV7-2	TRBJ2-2	ASVKGLAGTTGELF
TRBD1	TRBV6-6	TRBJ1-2	ASEEGQGPYFGYT
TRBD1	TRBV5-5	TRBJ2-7	ASSWGGTGSYEQY
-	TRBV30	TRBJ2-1	AWNRGLDEQF
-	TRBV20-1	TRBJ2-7	SASAWSYEQY
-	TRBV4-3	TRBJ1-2	ASSQGQREGIGYT
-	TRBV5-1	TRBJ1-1	ASSLAAGSDTEAF
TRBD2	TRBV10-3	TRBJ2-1	AISDRAGSSYNEQF
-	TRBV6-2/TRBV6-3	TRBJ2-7	ASSYLQGTYEQY